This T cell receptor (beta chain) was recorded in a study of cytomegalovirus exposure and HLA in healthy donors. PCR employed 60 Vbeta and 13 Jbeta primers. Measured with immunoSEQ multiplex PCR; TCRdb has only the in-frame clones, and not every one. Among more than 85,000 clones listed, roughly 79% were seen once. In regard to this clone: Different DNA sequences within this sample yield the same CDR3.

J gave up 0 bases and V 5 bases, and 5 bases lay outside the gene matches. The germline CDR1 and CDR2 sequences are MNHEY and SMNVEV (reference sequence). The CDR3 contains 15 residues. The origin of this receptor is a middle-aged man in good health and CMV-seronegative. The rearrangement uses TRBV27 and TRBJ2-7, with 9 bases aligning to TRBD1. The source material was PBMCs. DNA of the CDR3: TGTGCCAGCAGTACCACAGGGGGCCCCTCCTACGAGCAGTACTTC. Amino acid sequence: CASSTTGGPSYEQYF.